This is a list of T cell receptor beta chains from one sample in a study of T cell clonotyping in hematopoietic cell transplantation. Profiling relied on immunoSEQ multiplex PCR, and the TCRdb table lists in-frame clones only, not all of them. The table has about 7,100 clones, around 89% seen once. The sequences come from peripheral blood mononuclear cells, collected before stem cell transplant. The receptors were sampled from a man aged 60-69 years with acute myeloid leukemia. Some clones in this sample may be carry-over from other donors' samples. The conserved cysteine and the conserved F or W are not part of the CDR3 here. The order of the fields is J gene, V gene, CDR3 protein.

TRBJ1-5	TRBV4-2	ASSQGLSFQQPQH
TRBJ2-5	TRBV6-6	ASSYSPRGRLQTQY
TRBJ1-1	TRBV28	ASSGGLEAF
TRBJ1-5	TRBV11-2	ASSTPHTNHSNQPQH
TRBJ2-7	TRBV27	ASRGLYYEQY
TRBJ2-7	TRBV2	ASSEAPPRGGYSYEQY
TRBJ2-7	TRBV6-5	ASSYGTGGNEQY
TRBJ2-3	TRBV6-1	ASSRGRTSTDTQY
TRBJ1-5	TRBV5-8	ASSLGQISYSNQPQH
TRBJ2-1	TRBV6-1	ASTTSGSNEQF
TRBJ1-2	TRBV25-1	ASSETGTLYGYT
TRBJ2-3	TRBV28	ASKLGITDTQY
TRBJ2-1	TRBV11-2	ASSLGTAGLATHNEQF
TRBJ1-2	TRBV5-6	ASSDGPATYGYT
TRBJ2-1	TRBV6-5	ASSYSMLRDYNEQF
TRBJ2-7	TRBV4-2	ASSQVQSYEQY
TRBJ1-2	TRBV6-1	ASSEAGGDRVGRYGYT